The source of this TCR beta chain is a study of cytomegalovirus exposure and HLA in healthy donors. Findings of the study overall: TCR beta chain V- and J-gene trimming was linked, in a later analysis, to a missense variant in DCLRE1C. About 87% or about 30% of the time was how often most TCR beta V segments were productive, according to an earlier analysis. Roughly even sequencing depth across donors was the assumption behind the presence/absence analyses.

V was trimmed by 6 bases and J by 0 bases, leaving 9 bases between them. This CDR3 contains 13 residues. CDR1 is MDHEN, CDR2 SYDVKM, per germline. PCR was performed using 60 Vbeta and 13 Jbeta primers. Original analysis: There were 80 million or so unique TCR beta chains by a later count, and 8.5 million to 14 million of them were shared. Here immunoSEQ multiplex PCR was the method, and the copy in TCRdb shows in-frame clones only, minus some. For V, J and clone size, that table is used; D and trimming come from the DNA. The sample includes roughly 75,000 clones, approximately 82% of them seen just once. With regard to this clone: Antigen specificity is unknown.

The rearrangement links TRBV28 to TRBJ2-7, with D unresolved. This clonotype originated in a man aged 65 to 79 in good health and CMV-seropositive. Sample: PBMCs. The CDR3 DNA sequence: TGTGCCAGCAGCTTTTACAGCTCCTACGAGCAGTACTTC. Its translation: CASSFYSSYEQYF.